One TCR beta chain is described in this entry. These data originate in a study of T-cell memory formation after mild COVID-19. TCRdb reanalysed the 5' RACE reads using MiXCR and keeps one entry per CDR3 protein. Among around 250,000 distinct CDR3 sequences, under 20% were seen once, and the ten largest hold around 23%. This CDR3 is built from 15 residues. Germline CDR1 and CDR2: MGHRA and YSYEKL. V was trimmed by 6 bases and J by 7 bases, leaving 21 bases between them. The chain combines TRBV4-1 with TRBJ1-2; possibly TRBD1 for D (5 bases). The sample consisted of PBMCs or a T cell subset sorted from them (not recorded which). The clonotype was recovered from a man younger than 35 who had mild COVID-19 (a few samples of this study predate the infection). Cell type and time point are not known. The chain's CDR3 is CASRPVWGAEPGYTF. The CDR3 coding sequence is TGCGCCAGCAGACCCGTCTGGGGCGCCGAGCCTGGCTACACCTTC.